This is a list of T cell receptor beta chains from one sample in a study of HIV-infected patients and healthy controls. TCRdb independently ran MiXCR on the 5' RACE reads; one entry per CDR3 protein. The sample records under 20,000 distinct CDR3 sequences, 7% being singletons. The sample comprised blood. The receptors originated from an adult in good health. Each CDR3 is given with its conserved first and last residue. Fields, in order: V gene, clone size, D gene, J gene, CDR3 protein, CDR3 DNA. D genes are given only for firm matches. Size tells how often a clone was seen (once, few, many) or the class of an expanded clone, and some rows leave it out.

TRBV3-1,many,.,TRBJ1-4,CASSPRGEKLFF,TGTGCCAGCAGCCCCCGCGGGGAAAAACTGTTTTTT
TRBV6-2/TRBV6-3,many,.,TRBJ1-2,CASSYDRTNYGYTF,TGTGCCAGCAGTTATGACAGGACTAACTATGGCTACACCTTC
TRBV7-2,many,TRBD2,TRBJ2-3,CASSQDEAGGTDTQYF,TGTGCCAGCAGCCAAGATGAGGCGGGGGGCACAGATACGCAGTATTTT
TRBV9,.,.,TRBJ2-5,CACSPRGGRETQYF,TGTGCCTGCAGCCCCAGAGGGGGACGAGAGACCCAGTACTTC
TRBV7-9,many,.,TRBJ2-7,CASRDAVEQYF,TGTGCCAGCAGGGACGCGGTCGAGCAGTACTTC
TRBV7-2,.,.,TRBJ2-7,CASSLEWGSTSYEHYF,TGTGCCAGCAGCTTAGAGTGGGGCAGCACCTCCTACGAGCATTACTTC
TRBV20-1,medium-sized,TRBD2,TRBJ2-3,CSAHNRLAGASSTDTQYF,TGCAGTGCTCATAATAGACTAGCGGGGGCCTCTAGCACAGATACGCAGTATTTT
TRBV7-2,many,.,TRBJ2-7,CASSPPPPRAPYEQYF,TGTGCCAGCAGCCCACCCCCTCCCAGGGCTCCCTACGAGCAGTACTTC
TRBV11-2,few,.,TRBJ1-1,CASSPSGTEAFF,TGTGCCAGCAGCCCCTCGGGGACTGAAGCTTTCTTT
TRBV5-1,many,TRBD2,TRBJ2-3,CASRQAGVADTQYF,TGCGCCAGCAGACAAGCGGGGGTTGCAGATACGCAGTATTTT
TRBV7-7,many,TRBD2,TRBJ2-1,CASRLAGVHIEEQFF,TGTGCTAGCAGACTAGCGGGAGTACATATCGAAGAGCAGTTCTTC
TRBV3-2,many,.,TRBJ2-7,CASSQHRGTDRIPVFYEQYF,TGTGCCAGCAGCCAACACCGAGGGACAGACAGAATCCCCGTATTCTACGAGCAGTACTTC
TRBV7-2,medium-sized,.,TRBJ2-1,CASSLGPNNEQFF,TGTGCCAGCAGCTTGGGACCTAACAATGAGCAGTTCTTC
TRBV5-1,many,.,TRBJ1-4,CASSLGPATNEKLFF,TGCGCCAGCAGCTTGGGGCCCGCAACTAATGAAAAACTGTTTTTT
TRBV29-1,medium-sized,TRBD2,TRBJ2-5,CSVELAGEETQYF,TGCAGCGTTGAGCTAGCGGGAGAAGAGACCCAGTACTTC
TRBV12-3/TRBV12-4,.,.,TRBJ2-5,CASSLGGGADRQETQYF,TGTGCCAGCAGTTTAGGTGGGGGGGCAGATCGTCAAGAGACCCAGTACTTC
TRBV6-6,many,.,TRBJ1-4,CASRRDGTTNEKLFF,TGTGCCAGCAGACGCGATGGGACGACTAATGAAAAACTGTTTTTT
TRBV7-2,many,.,TRBJ2-1,CASSSDSGVHEQFF,TGTGCCAGCAGCTCTGACTCCGGAGTCCATGAGCAGTTCTTC
TRBV7-8,many,TRBD1,TRBJ2-5,CASSPLGGNQETQYF,TGTGCCAGCAGCCCTTTAGGGGGCAACCAAGAGACCCAGTACTTC
TRBV6-7,many,.,TRBJ2-7,CASSYSKISTSSHEQYF,TGTGCCAGCAGTTACTCGAAAATTTCTACTAGCTCCCACGAGCAGTACTTC
TRBV9,medium-sized,TRBD2,TRBJ2-7,CASSARPLAATSYEQYF,TGTGCCAGCAGCGCCCGCCCACTAGCGGCTACATCCTACGAGCAGTACTTC
TRBV7-2,medium-sized,TRBD2,TRBJ2-3,CASSFLLAGPLYF,TGTGCCAGCAGCTTCCTACTAGCGGGGCCGCTGTATTTT
TRBV20-1,many,TRBD1,TRBJ1-1,CSATGTANTEAFF,TGCAGTGCCACAGGGACAGCGAACACTGAAGCTTTCTTT
TRBV12-3/TRBV12-4,many,.,TRBJ1-1,CASGIGRLEAFF,TGTGCCAGCGGCATCGGACGGCTTGAAGCTTTCTTT
TRBV10-3,many,.,TRBJ1-5,CASGVRGNQPQHF,TGTGCCTCGGGGGTTCGGGGCAATCAGCCCCAGCATTTT
TRBV4-2,many,.,TRBJ1-6,CASSHWKGKASPLHF,TGTGCCAGCAGCCATTGGAAAGGGAAGGCTTCACCCCTCCACTTT
TRBV12-3/TRBV12-4,many,.,TRBJ2-7,CASSLSPRAYEQYF,TGTGCCAGCAGTTTATCGCCCAGGGCCTACGAGCAGTACTTC
TRBV3-1,many,.,TRBJ2-7,CASSQDGTLYEQYF,TGTGCCAGCAGCCAAGATGGGACACTCTACGAGCAGTACTTC
TRBV20-1,many,TRBD2,TRBJ2-1,CSARLPSGYNEQFF,TGCAGTGCTAGGTTGCCTAGCGGTTACAATGAGCAGTTCTTC
TRBV4-1,many,.,TRBJ1-4,CASSQRGLNEKLFF,TGCGCCAGCAGCCAGAGAGGGCTTAATGAAAAACTGTTTTTT
TRBV20-1,many,.,TRBJ2-3,CSAIGRDTQYF,TGCAGTGCCATTGGTAGGGATACGCAGTATTTT
TRBV4-1,many,.,TRBJ2-5,CASSQDRQFQETQYF,TGCGCCAGCAGCCAAGACCGACAGTTCCAAGAGACCCAGTACTTC
TRBV4-3,many,.,TRBJ2-7,CASSQGEEVDEQYF,TGCGCCAGCAGCCAAGGCGAAGAGGTCGACGAGCAGTACTTC
TRBV27,few,.,TRBJ2-5,CASSSRTQWQETQYF,TGTGCCAGCAGTTCCAGAACCCAATGGCAAGAGACCCAGTACTTC
TRBV18,medium-sized,.,TRBJ2-3,CASSLTHPHRGYTDTQYF,TGTGCCAGCTCACTAACCCACCCCCACCGTGGATACACAGATACGCAGTATTTT
TRBV15,many,.,TRBJ2-7,CATSRVSLSGRGTSYEQYF,TGTGCCACCAGCAGAGTTTCCCTGTCAGGCCGAGGAACCTCCTACGAGCAGTACTTC
TRBV20-1,.,TRBD2,TRBJ2-1,CSADLAGGPNEQFF,TGCAGTGCGGACCTAGCGGGGGGGCCGAATGAGCAGTTCTTC
TRBV27,many,.,TRBJ2-7,CASSLSGLVGYEQYF,TGTGCCAGCAGTTTATCCGGACTGGTCGGTTACGAGCAGTACTTC
TRBV27,many,.,TRBJ2-3,CASRTERVDTQYF,TGTGCCAGCAGAACAGAACGGGTAGATACGCAGTATTTT
TRBV7-2,medium-sized,.,TRBJ1-5,CASSPYLADGDQPQHF,TGTGCCAGCAGCCCCTACCTTGCGGACGGTGATCAGCCCCAGCATTTT
TRBV6-5,many,TRBD2,TRBJ2-7,CASSFSLAGAYEQYF,TGTGCCAGCAGTTTCTCACTAGCGGGAGCCTACGAGCAGTACTTC
TRBV11-2,many,.,TRBJ2-7,CASSLGAGEQYF,TGTGCCAGCAGCTTAGGGGCTGGCGAGCAGTACTTC